Listed below are T cell receptor beta chains from one sample, sequenced in a study of early T cells in non-severe SARS-CoV-2 infection. TCRdb reprocessed the 5' RACE reads with MiXCR, giving one entry per CDR3 protein. The sample has over 50,000 distinct CDR3 sequences, roughly 12% seen once. The sample comprised whole blood. All receptors derive from an adult who was a healthcare worker with PCR-confirmed SARS-CoV-2 infection or an uninfected control (not recorded which). CDR3s include the opening cysteine and the closing phenylalanine or tryptophan.

V gene: TRBV29-1; CDR3 protein: CSVEEPRANYGYTF
V gene: TRBV7-3; CDR3 protein: CASSLGGENTEAFF
V gene: TRBV5-1; CDR3 protein: CASSFLNAGELFF
V gene: TRBV7-9; CDR3 protein: CASSFGSIANTEAFF
V gene: TRBV30; CDR3 protein: CAWKLTSGQQTYEQYF
V gene: TRBV28; CDR3 protein: CASSFAGNLAKNIQYF
V gene: TRBV21-1; CDR3 protein: CASSGEGLRARAKNIQYF
V gene: TRBV29-1; CDR3 protein: CSVNSQGRTEAFF
V gene: TRBV29-1; CDR3 protein: CSVRQPDRVPGELFF
V gene: TRBV12-5; CDR3 protein: CASGQTGGHEQYF
V gene: TRBV5-6; CDR3 protein: CASSLVATQRYNEQFF
V gene: TRBV3-1; CDR3 protein: CASSQVRGDQPQHF
V gene: TRBV9; CDR3 protein: CASSETQGSNYGYTF
V gene: TRBV27; CDR3 protein: CASSLLARRNTGELFF
V gene: TRBV7-2; CDR3 protein: CASSLLVSNTGELFF
V gene: TRBV29-1; CDR3 protein: CSVRSPGDNQPQHF
V gene: TRBV29-1; CDR3 protein: CSHTPKGRGTEAFF
V gene: TRBV29-1; CDR3 protein: CSVEGTLPAEQYF
V gene: TRBV3-1; CDR3 protein: CASSQVSVKGYTF
V gene: TRBV9; CDR3 protein: CASSGGLYNEQFF
V gene: TRBV30; CDR3 protein: CAWSVGGDTEAFF
V gene: TRBV29-1; CDR3 protein: CSVAEQGAVTFF
V gene: TRBV2; CDR3 protein: CASSVAGYSYEQYF
V gene: TRBV20-1; CDR3 protein: CSAREGANTGELFF
V gene: TRBV5-6; CDR3 protein: CASSSKTGILPLHF
V gene: TRBV4-2; CDR3 protein: CASSQEGNSPLHF
V gene: TRBV27; CDR3 protein: CASSLRGPYSGTPPGGEQYF
V gene: TRBV7-3; CDR3 protein: CASSLRPSPLYEQYF
V gene: TRBV20-1; CDR3 protein: CSARIAGYNEQFF
V gene: TRBV25-1; CDR3 protein: CASSDPPSGKKLFF
V gene: TRBV5-4; CDR3 protein: CASSLKTAPTNTEAFF
V gene: TRBV12-3/TRBV12-4; CDR3 protein: CASPLLAGVYNEQFF
V gene: TRBV18; CDR3 protein: CASSHRDSHSYEQYF
V gene: TRBV30; CDR3 protein: CACGQGLSSYEQYF
V gene: TRBV6-5; CDR3 protein: CASSYSQGVREQPQHF